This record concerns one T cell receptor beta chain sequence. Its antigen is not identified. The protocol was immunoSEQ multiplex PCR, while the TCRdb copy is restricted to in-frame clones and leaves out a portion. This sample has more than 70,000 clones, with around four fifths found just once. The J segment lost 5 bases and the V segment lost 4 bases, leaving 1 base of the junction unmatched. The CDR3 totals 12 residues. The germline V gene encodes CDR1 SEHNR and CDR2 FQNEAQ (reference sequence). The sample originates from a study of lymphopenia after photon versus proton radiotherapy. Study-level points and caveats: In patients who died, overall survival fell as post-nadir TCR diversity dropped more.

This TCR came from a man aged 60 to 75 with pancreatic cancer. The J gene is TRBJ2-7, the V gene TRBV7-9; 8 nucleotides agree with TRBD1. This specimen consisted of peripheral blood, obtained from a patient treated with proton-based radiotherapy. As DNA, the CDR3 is TGTGCCAGCAGCTCGACAGGGGACGAGCAGTACTTC. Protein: CASSSTGDEQYF.